Below, 26 T cell receptor beta chains from the same sample are listed, as sequenced in a study of blood T cell repertoires in COVID-19. Measured with immunoSEQ multiplex PCR; TCRdb has only the in-frame clones, and not every one. The sample yields under 350,000 clones, 90% seen once. The specimen sequenced was PBMCs or T cells enriched from blood (not recorded which). All receptors come from a man aged 55 to 70 who had recovered from COVID-19.

V usage is TRBV4-2 and J usage is TRBJ2-3, with D possibly being TRBD2 (5 bases). This CDR3 comprises 13 residues. With 1 base removed from V and 5 bases from J, the gap between germline ends came to 7 bases. The germline V gene has CDR1 LGHNA and CDR2 YNFKEQ. DNA for the CDR3: TGTGCCAGCAGCCAAGGACTAAGAGATACGCAGTATTTT. This sequence encodes CASSQGLRDTQYF.

This chain uses TRBV30 with TRBJ1-1; a possible D gene is TRBD1 (6 bases). The V gene's germline CDR1 is GTSNPN and CDR2 SVGIG (reference sequence). The CDR3 totals 15 residues. Between the trimmed V and J ends, which lost 2 bases and 0 bases, there was a span of 13 bases. The CDR3 here is CAWSKDSGVNTEAFF. CDR3 DNA: TGTGCCTGGAGTAAGGACAGTGGGGTGAACACTGAAGCTTTCTTT.

This chain connects TRBV5-1 to TRBJ2-3, with a possible D match to TRBD2 (5 bases). Germline V lookup: CDR1 SGHRS, CDR2 YFSETQ. This CDR3 is 14 amino acids long. Trimming took 4 bases from V and 0 from J, leaving 9 bases between them. The CDR3 here is CASSQLGSTDTQYF. For the CDR3, the DNA is TGCGCCAGCAGCCAACTAGGGAGCACAGATACGCAGTATTTT.

This chain joins TRBV18 and TRBJ1-5, with 7 bases matching TRBD1. Losses at the gene ends were 5 bases for V and 6 bases for J; bases not matched to a gene: 10. The CDR3 totals 15 residues. Germline V gene sequence: CDR1 KGHSH, CDR2 LQKENI. This CDR3 is CASSDDRVVAQPQHF. The CDR3 DNA follows: TGTGCCAGCTCAGACGACAGGGTAGTGGCTCAGCCCCAGCATTTT.

The chain is built from TRBV7-9 and TRBJ1-6, with D possibly TRBD1 on 6 matching bases. CDR1 is SEHNR, CDR2 FQNEAQ, per germline (reference sequence). The CDR3 is 14 residues long. V dropped 3 bases and J dropped 10 bases, with 13 bases sitting between them. CDR3 amino acids: CASSFGQGQSPLHF. The CDR3 DNA is TGTGCCAGCAGCTTCGGCCAGGGGCAATCACCCCTCCACTTT.

This sequence joins TRBV5-4 and TRBJ2-1, with D possibly matching TRBD2 (6 bases). This CDR3 comprises 17 residues. Germline V gene lookup returns CDR1 SGHNT and CDR2 YYREEE (reference sequence). V lost 0 bases and J 2 bases, leaving 15 bases between the germline ends. The CDR3 DNA follows: TGTGCCAGCAGCTTGGCCGTACGGCGGGGCGCCTACAATGAGCAGTTCTTC. Its translation is CASSLAVRRGAYNEQFF. The full variable domain, rest sourced from reference TRBV5-4 and TRBJ2-1, is ETGVTQSPTHLIKTRGQQVTLRCSSQSGHNTVSWYQQALGQGPQFIFQYYREEENGRGNFPPRFSGLQFPNYSSELNVNALELDDSALYLCASSLAVRRGAYNEQFFGPGTRLTVL.

This chain joins TRBV5-1 and TRBJ1-1, with D tentatively TRBD1 (6 bases). V gave up 1 base and J gave up 7 bases, with 14 bases separating them. Germline-derived CDR1 and CDR2 are SGHRS and YFSETQ. The CDR3 runs to 14 residues. Here the CDR3 DNA reads TGCGCCAGCAGCTTGATGCAGGGAGGGGGTGAAGCTTTCTTT. This encodes CASSLMQGGGEAFF.

The chain recombines TRBV5-1 with TRBJ1-1; D may be TRBD1 (5 bases). The CDR3 totals 14 residues. Trimming cost V 6 bases and J 1 base, with 13 bases left between them. Germline-derived CDR1 and CDR2 are SGHRS and YFSETQ. The CDR3 reads CASTYGHQNTEAFF. DNA for the CDR3: TGCGCCAGCACCTACGGACACCAGAACACTGAAGCTTTCTTT.

The DNA for the CDR3 is TGTGCCAGCAGCCGCCAGGGAAATCAGCCCCAGCATTTT. It encodes CASSRQGNQPQHF. The genes are TRBV3-1 (or the pseudogene TRBV3-2) and TRBJ1-5, with D possibly TRBD1 on 5 matching bases. This CDR3 comprises 13 residues. In germline, CDR1 is LGHDT, CDR2 YNNKEL (reference sequence). V lost 4 bases and J lost 4, with 8 bases in between.

The CDR3 is CASSFTGSYNEQFF. The DNA of the CDR3 is TGTGCCAGCAGCTTCACCGGGAGCTACAATGAGCAGTTCTTC. The rearrangement uses TRBV7-9 and TRBJ2-1, with D possibly being TRBD2 (6 bases). In germline, CDR1 is SEHNR, CDR2 FQNEAQ (reference sequence). The CDR3 has 14 amino acids. The V gene lost 3 bases and the J gene lost 3 bases, with 9 bases spanning the gap.

This chain connects TRBV27 to TRBJ2-3; D is unclear. This CDR3 region has 13 residues. V was shortened by 5 bases and J by 0 bases, with 6 bases between the two germline ends. CDR1 MNHEY and CDR2 SMNVEV come from the germline V gene (reference sequence). The CDR3 DNA sequence: TGTGCCAGCAGTCAGGCTAGCACAGATACGCAGTATTTT. Translated, it gives CASSQASTDTQYF.

The rearrangement uses TRBV4-1 and TRBJ2-7; 9 nucleotides match TRBD2. Germline V CDR1 and CDR2: MGHRA, YSYEKL. The CDR3 has 15 residues. J was trimmed by 3 bases and V by 0 bases; bases with no gene match: 3. CDR3 protein: CASSQDGSGSYEQYF. In nucleotides, the CDR3 is TGCGCCAGCAGCCAAGACGGTAGCGGGAGCTACGAGCAGTACTTC.

This clone was counted once. This chain uses TRBV7-9 with TRBJ1-6; TRBD1 agrees at 9 bases. There are 12 residues in the CDR3. Germline assignment: CDR1 SEHNR and CDR2 FQNEAQ (reference sequence). Trimming at V came to 2 bases and at J to 18 bases, leaving 5 bases not matched to a gene. The CDR3 DNA follows: TGTGCCAGCAGCTTAATGACAGGGGGTCGCCACTTT. Amino acid sequence: CASSLMTGGRHF.

This clone showed up just once. The chain couples TRBV10-3 to TRBJ2-1; 8 nucleotides line up with TRBD2. The CDR3 spans 20 residues. Germline V lookup: CDR1 ENHRY, CDR2 SYGVKD. V was clipped by 6 bases and J by 10 bases; unmatched bases: 29. As DNA, the CDR3 is TGTGCCATCAGGGCGGCGGGAAAGGGGACCGGGCGGGAGGACTTTTGGGAGCAGTTCTTC. Its translation is CAIRAAGKGTGREDFWEQFF.

The V gene is TRBV24-1, the J gene TRBJ2-3; tentative D call: TRBD1 (5 bases). The CDR3 runs to 15 residues. Germline-derived CDR1 and CDR2 are KGHDR and SFDVKD. With 1 base removed from V and 6 bases from J, the gap between germline ends came to 13 bases. The CDR3 DNA follows: TGTGCCACCAGTGATTTTTATAGGGGTGTGGATACGCAGTATTTT. Its translation is CATSDFYRGVDTQYF.

V is TRBV30 and J is TRBJ1-2, with D perhaps TRBD1 (6 bases). Germline V gene data show CDR1 as GTSNPN and CDR2 as SVGIG (reference sequence). This CDR3 is built from 12 residues. Trimming took off 3 bases at V and 4 bases at J, with 9 bases between the two ends. The CDR3 DNA sequence: TGTGCCTGGAGGCCAGGGGCCTATGGCTACACCTTC. It translates to CAWRPGAYGYTF.

The chain uses TRBV29-1 and TRBJ1-2, with TRBD1 as a possible D gene (5 bases). Germline V CDR1 and CDR2: SQVTM, ANQGSEA. The CDR3 spans 11 residues. V was shortened by 7 bases and J by 1 base, with 7 bases between the two germline ends. The CDR3 DNA follows: TGCAGCGCCGGGGGTAACTATGGCTACACCTTC. Amino acid sequence: CSAGGNYGYTF.

The gene calls are TRBV9 and TRBJ2-5, with D possibly matching TRBD1 (6 bases). The V gene lost 0 bases and the J gene lost 5 bases, with 11 bases spanning the gap. The CDR3 consists of 14 residues. The germline CDR1 and CDR2 sequences are SGDLS and YYNGEE. The CDR3 coding sequence is TGTGCCAGCAGCGTAGGGTACAGGGAGGAGACCCAGTACTTC. Encoded protein: CASSVGYREETQYF.

This chain uses TRBV6-1 with TRBJ1-2; possibly TRBD1 for D (5 bases). Germline V gene lookup returns CDR1 MNHNS and CDR2 SASEGT. The ends were cut back, 3 bases at V and 4 bases at J, with 15 bases in the middle. The CDR3 runs to 15 residues. CDR3 sequence: CASSDQDILLYGYTF. Here the CDR3 DNA reads TGTGCCAGCAGTGACCAGGACATCCTCCTCTATGGCTACACCTTC.

The rearrangement uses TRBV7-9 and TRBJ2-7, with 13 bases aligning to TRBD2. This CDR3 is built from 16 residues. The junction had 8 bases not matched to a gene; V was cut back by 3 bases and J by 6 bases. CDR1 is SEHNR and CDR2 is FQNEAQ in the germline V gene (reference sequence). This CDR3 reads CASSFVRLAGGFEQYF. The CDR3, as DNA: TGTGCCAGCAGCTTCGTCCGACTAGCGGGGGGATTCGAGCAGTACTTC.

This chain connects TRBV9 to TRBJ1-6; D is possibly TRBD1 (5 bases). The CDR3 length is 15 residues. V was clipped by 2 bases and J by 8 bases, with 14 bases between them. The germline V gene encodes CDR1 SGDLS and CDR2 YYNGEE. This chain's CDR3 is CASSVAGRTDSPLHF. The CDR3 DNA sequence: TGTGCCAGCAGCGTGGCGGGACGGACGGATTCACCCCTCCACTTT.

V usage is TRBV18 and J usage is TRBJ1-1; possibly TRBD1 for D (6 bases). Germline lookup yields CDR1 KGHSH and CDR2 LQKENI. With 4 bases removed from V and 0 bases from J, the gap between germline ends came to 12 bases. This CDR3 contains 15 residues. Written as DNA, the CDR3 is TGTGCCAGCTCACATACGACAGGAATGAACACTGAAGCTTTCTTT. Protein: CASSHTTGMNTEAFF.

The chain carries TRBV28 and TRBJ1-6, with D hard to call. This CDR3 is built from 13 residues. The germline gives CDR1 MDHEN, CDR2 SYDVKM. The V and J ends lost 7 bases and 0 bases respectively, with 4 bases between them. Written as DNA, the CDR3 is TGTGCCAGCATTTACTCCTATAATTCACCCCTCCACTTT. Protein: CASIYSYNSPLHF.

The chain carries TRBV27 and TRBJ2-2, with 11 bases lining up with TRBD2. V was clipped by 5 bases and J by 7 bases; unmatched bases: 6. The CDR3 runs 15 residues. CDR1 MNHEY and CDR2 SMNVEV come from the germline V gene (reference sequence). The CDR3 protein is CASSLAGGVVGELFF. The CDR3 nucleotides read TGTGCCAGCAGTCTAGCGGGAGGAGTGGTCGGGGAGCTGTTTTTT.

CDR3 bases: TGTGCCACCTGTACCAGCGGGAGGCATCCAACCTACGAGCAGTACTTC. Residues: CATCTSGRHPTYEQYF. The V gene is TRBV19, the J gene TRBJ2-7, with 9 bases lining up with TRBD2. The V gene's germline CDR1 is LNHDA and CDR2 SQIVND (reference sequence). V was clipped by 10 bases and J by 2 bases; unmatched bases: 15. CDR3 length equals 16 residues.

V usage is TRBV27 and J usage is TRBJ1-2; 7 nucleotides line up with TRBD1. Germline V CDR1 and CDR2: MNHEY, SMNVEV (reference sequence). The V gene end was trimmed by 6 bases and the J gene end by 0 bases; junction bases not matched to a gene: 10. The CDR3 extends over 16 amino acids. CDR3 sequence (DNA): TGTGCCAGCAGACCAGGGGGATCTATCTCTAACTATGGCTACACCTTC. Residues: CASRPGGSISNYGYTF.